Shown below are 5 T cell receptor beta chains from a single sample sequenced in a study of shared clonotypes between healthy human individuals. Clones were sequenced by immunoSEQ multiplex PCR, and TCRdb holds only the in-frame ones, with some missing. The sample yields more than 1 million clones, approximately 80% seen once. Material for sequencing was memory CD4+ T cells from PBMCs. The subset denotes: CD45RA-negative fraction. The receptors stem from a man younger than 35 in good health. Some clones in this sample may be carry-over from other donors' samples.

This clone was observed once. The CDR3 loop reads CASTLSPGRSYGYTF. The DNA of the CDR3 is TGTGCCAGCACCCTCAGCCCAGGCCGATCCTATGGCTACACCTTC. V usage is TRBV6-5 and J usage is TRBJ1-2; D unresolved. CDR1 is MNHEY and CDR2 is SVGAGI in the germline V gene. The V gene lost 7 bases and the J gene lost 4 bases, with 19 bases spanning the gap. CDR3 length equals 15 residues.

This rearrangement joins TRBV28 to TRBJ1-2, with D maybe TRBD1 (6 bases). Trimming stripped 5 bases from V and 4 bases from J, with 26 bases between. Germline CDR1 MDHEN, CDR2 SYDVKM. The CDR3 has 18 residues. CDR3: CASSPPGVGGAVGYGYTF. The DNA of the CDR3 is TGTGCCAGCAGTCCCCCCGGAGTTGGGGGCGCGGTTGGCTATGGCTACACCTTC.

The J gene is TRBJ2-7, the V gene TRBV28, with 7 bases aligning to TRBD1. Germline V gives CDR1 MDHEN, CDR2 SYDVKM. The junction had 10 bases not matched to a gene; V was cut back by 4 bases and J by 7 bases. This CDR3 spans 14 amino acids. The CDR3 sequence: CASSSQGITGEQYF. CDR3 bases: TGTGCCAGCAGTTCACAGGGGATTACGGGTGAGCAGTACTTC.

The V call is TRBV7-2, the J call TRBJ2-5; D ambiguous. The germline V gene has CDR1 SGHTA and CDR2 FQGNSA. Between the trimmed V and J ends, which lost 1 base and 2 bases, there was a span of 5 bases. The length of the CDR3 is 13 residues. The CDR3 nucleotides read TGTGCCAGCAGCTTAGTAAAACAAGAGACCCAGTACTTC. Protein: CASSLVKQETQYF.

The V gene is TRBV7-9, the J gene TRBJ2-7; 7 positions agree with TRBD1. The V segment lost 5 bases and the J segment 2 bases; nucleotides outside the gene matches: 12. The CDR3 consists of 16 residues. In germline, CDR1 is SEHNR, CDR2 FQNEAQ (reference sequence). The CDR3 sequence is CASSPRGETGTYEQYF. The CDR3 DNA reads as TGTGCCAGCAGCCCTCGAGGAGAGACAGGGACCTACGAGCAGTACTTC.